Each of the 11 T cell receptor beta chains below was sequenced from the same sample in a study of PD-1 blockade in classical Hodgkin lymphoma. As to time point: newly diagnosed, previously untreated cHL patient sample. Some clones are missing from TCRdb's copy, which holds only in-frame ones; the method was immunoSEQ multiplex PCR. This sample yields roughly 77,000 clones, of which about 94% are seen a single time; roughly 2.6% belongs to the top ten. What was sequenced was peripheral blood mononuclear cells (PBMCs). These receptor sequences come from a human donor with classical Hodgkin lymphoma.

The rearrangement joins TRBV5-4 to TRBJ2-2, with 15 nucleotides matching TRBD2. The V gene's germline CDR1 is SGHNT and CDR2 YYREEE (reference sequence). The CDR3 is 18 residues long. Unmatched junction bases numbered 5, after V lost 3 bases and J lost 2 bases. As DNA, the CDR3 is TGTGCCAGCAGCTCGGGACTAGCGGGGGGACCAAACACCGGGGAGCTGTTTTTT. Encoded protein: CASSSGLAGGPNTGELFF.

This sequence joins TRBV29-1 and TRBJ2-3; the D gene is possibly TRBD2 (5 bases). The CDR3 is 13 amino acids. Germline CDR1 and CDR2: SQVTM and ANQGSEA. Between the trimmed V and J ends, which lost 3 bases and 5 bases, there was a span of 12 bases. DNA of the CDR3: TGCAGCGTTGATGAGGGATCGGGAGATACGCAGTATTTT. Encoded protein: CSVDEGSGDTQYF.

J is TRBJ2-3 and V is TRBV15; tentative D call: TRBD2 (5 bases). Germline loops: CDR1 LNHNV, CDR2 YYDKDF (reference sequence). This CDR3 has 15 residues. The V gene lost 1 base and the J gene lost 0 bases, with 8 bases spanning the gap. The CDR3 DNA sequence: TGTGCCACCAGCAGAGGGGAGCGGAGCACAGATACGCAGTATTTT. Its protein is CATSRGERSTDTQYF. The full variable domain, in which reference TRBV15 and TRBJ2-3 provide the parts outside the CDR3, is DAMVIQNPRYQVTQFGKPVTLSCSQTLNHNVMYWYQQKSSQAPKLLFHYYDKDFNNEADTPDNFQSRRPNTSFCFLDIRSPGLGDTAMYLCATSRGERSTDTQYFGPGTRLTVL.

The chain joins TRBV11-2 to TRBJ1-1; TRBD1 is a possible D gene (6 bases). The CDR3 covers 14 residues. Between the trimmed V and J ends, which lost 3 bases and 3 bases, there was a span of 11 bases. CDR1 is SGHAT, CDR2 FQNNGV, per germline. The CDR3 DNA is TGTGCCAGCAGCTTGCGCAGGGGCGACACTGAAGCTTTCTTT. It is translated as CASSLRRGDTEAFF.

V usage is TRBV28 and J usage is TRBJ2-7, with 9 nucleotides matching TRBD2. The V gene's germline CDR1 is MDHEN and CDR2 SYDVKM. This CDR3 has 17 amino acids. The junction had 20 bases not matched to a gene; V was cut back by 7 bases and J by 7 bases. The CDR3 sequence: CASTPEVAGAISGEQYF. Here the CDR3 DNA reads TGTGCCAGCACCCCCGAGGTAGCGGGAGCGATAAGCGGAGAGCAGTACTTC.

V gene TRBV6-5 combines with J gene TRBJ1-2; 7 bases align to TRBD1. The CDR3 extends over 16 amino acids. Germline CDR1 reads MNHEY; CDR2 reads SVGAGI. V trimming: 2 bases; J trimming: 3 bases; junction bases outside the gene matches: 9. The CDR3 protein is CASSYVGRGVDYGYTF. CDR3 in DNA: TGTGCCAGCAGTTACGTCGGCAGGGGGGTTGACTATGGCTACACCTTC.

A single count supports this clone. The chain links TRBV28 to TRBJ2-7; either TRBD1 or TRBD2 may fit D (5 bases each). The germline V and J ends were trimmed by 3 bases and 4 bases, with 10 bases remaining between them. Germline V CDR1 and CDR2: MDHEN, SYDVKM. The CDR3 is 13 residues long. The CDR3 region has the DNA TGTGCCAGCAGTTTGGGGACCCCTTACGAGCAGTACTTC. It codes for CASSLGTPYEQYF.

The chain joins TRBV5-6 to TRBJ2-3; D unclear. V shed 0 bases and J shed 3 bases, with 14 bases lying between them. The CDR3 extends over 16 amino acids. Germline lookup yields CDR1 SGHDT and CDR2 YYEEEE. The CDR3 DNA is TGTGCCAGCAGCTTGGGAGTAGATTCAAGGACAGATACGCAGTATTTT. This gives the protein CASSLGVDSRTDTQYF.

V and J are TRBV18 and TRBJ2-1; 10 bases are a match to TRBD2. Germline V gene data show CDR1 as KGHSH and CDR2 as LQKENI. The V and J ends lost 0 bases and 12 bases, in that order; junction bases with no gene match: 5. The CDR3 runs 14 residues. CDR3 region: CASSPPGLAWLQFF. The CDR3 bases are TGTGCCAGCTCACCACCGGGACTAGCGTGGTTGCAGTTCTTC.

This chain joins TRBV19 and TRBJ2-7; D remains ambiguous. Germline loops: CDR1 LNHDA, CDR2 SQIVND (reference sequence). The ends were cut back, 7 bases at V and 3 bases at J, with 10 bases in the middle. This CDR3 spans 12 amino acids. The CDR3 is CASTGTNYEQYF. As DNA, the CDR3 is TGTGCCAGTACGGGCACGAACTACGAGCAGTACTTC. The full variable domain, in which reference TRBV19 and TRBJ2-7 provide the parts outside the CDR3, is DGGITQSPKYLFRKEGQNVTLSCEQNLNHDAMYWYRQDPGQGLRLIYYSQIVNDFQKGDIAEGYSVSREKKESFPLTVTSAQKNPTAFYLCASTGTNYEQYFGPGTRLTVT.

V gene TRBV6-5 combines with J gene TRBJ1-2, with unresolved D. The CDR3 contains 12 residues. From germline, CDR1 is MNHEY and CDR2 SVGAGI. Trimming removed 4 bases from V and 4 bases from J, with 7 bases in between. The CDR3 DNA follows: TGTGCCAGCAGTTCCGATAGCTATGGCTACACCTTC. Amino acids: CASSSDSYGYTF.